Listed below are T cell receptor beta chains from one sample, sequenced in a study of blood T cell repertoires in COVID-19. The protocol was immunoSEQ multiplex PCR, while the TCRdb copy is restricted to in-frame clones and leaves out a portion. The data contain about 52,000 clones, about 91% of them singletons. The sample comprised peripheral blood. These receptors originate from a man between 50 and 59 years old with active COVID-19. Both conserved end residues are part of each CDR3. The order of the fields is clone size, V gene, J gene, D gene, CDR3 DNA, CDR3 protein. The D gene is left open where the match is weak. Clone size is given for some rows only: seen once, a few or many times, or a class if the clone is expanded.

clone_size: -; v_call: TRBV28; j_call: TRBJ1-1; d_call: TRBD1; cdr3_nt: TGTGCCAGCAGTCTGAACAGGGGAGGTGGCACTGAAGCTTTCTTT; cdr3_aa: CASSLNRGGGTEAFF
clone_size: once; v_call: TRBV6-5; j_call: TRBJ1-6; d_call: -; cdr3_nt: TGTGCCAGCACCGGTGACAGACTCAATTCACCCCTCCACTTT; cdr3_aa: CASTGDRLNSPLHF
clone_size: -; v_call: TRBV11-1; j_call: TRBJ1-4; d_call: -; cdr3_nt: TGTGCCAGCAGCCCCCAGCGGGGCACTAATGAAAAACTGTTTTTT; cdr3_aa: CASSPQRGTNEKLFF
clone_size: -; v_call: TRBV12-1; j_call: TRBJ2-1; d_call: -; cdr3_nt: TGTGCCAGCAGCCCCCGGGGGGGGGCCCTCTTGAATGAGCAGTTCTTC; cdr3_aa: CASSPRGGALLNEQFF
clone_size: -; v_call: TRBV2; j_call: TRBJ2-1; d_call: -; cdr3_nt: TGTGCCAGCAGTGCACTAGACTACAATGAGCAGTTCTTC; cdr3_aa: CASSALDYNEQFF
clone_size: -; v_call: TRBV3-1/TRBV3-2; j_call: TRBJ2-7; d_call: -; cdr3_nt: TGTGCCAGCAGCCAAGCCAGGAACGAGCAGTACTTC; cdr3_aa: CASSQARNEQYF
clone_size: -; v_call: TRBV5-1; j_call: TRBJ2-5; d_call: -; cdr3_nt: TGCGCCAGCAGCAAATCCGGGACAAAAGAGACCCAGTACTTC; cdr3_aa: CASSKSGTKETQYF
clone_size: -; v_call: TRBV7-2; j_call: TRBJ2-7; d_call: -; cdr3_nt: TGTGCCAGCAGCTTAGGGGGGGACTCCACCTACGAGCAGTACTTC; cdr3_aa: CASSLGGDSTYEQYF
clone_size: once; v_call: TRBV27; j_call: TRBJ2-1; d_call: -; cdr3_nt: TGTGCCAGCAGTTTACGGAGGCAGTTCTTC; cdr3_aa: CASSLRRQFF
clone_size: -; v_call: TRBV28; j_call: TRBJ1-6; d_call: -; cdr3_nt: TGTGCCAGCAGTTTCGAGAGCTCCTATAATTCACCCCTCCACTTT; cdr3_aa: CASSFESSYNSPLHF
clone_size: -; v_call: TRBV25-1; j_call: TRBJ2-7; d_call: TRBD2; cdr3_nt: TGTGCCAGCCGCCCGGAGGGGAGGGGATACGAGCAGTACTTC; cdr3_aa: CASRPEGRGYEQYF
clone_size: -; v_call: TRBV7-2; j_call: TRBJ2-1; d_call: TRBD2; cdr3_nt: TGTGCCAGCAGCACAAGCGGGGGCTTAAATGAGCAGTTCTTC; cdr3_aa: CASSTSGGLNEQFF
clone_size: -; v_call: TRBV30; j_call: TRBJ2-1; d_call: -; cdr3_nt: TGTGCCTGGACCAACGGCCGGGGTGAGCAGTTCTTC; cdr3_aa: CAWTNGRGEQFF
clone_size: -; v_call: TRBV11-2; j_call: TRBJ2-7; d_call: TRBD2; cdr3_nt: TGTGCCAGCAGCTTAGATCAGTCTAGCGGGAGCTCCTACGAGCAGTACTTC; cdr3_aa: CASSLDQSSGSSYEQYF
clone_size: once; v_call: TRBV6-5; j_call: TRBJ2-1; d_call: TRBD2; cdr3_nt: TGTGCCAGCAGTCCCCTGGGAGGGACTGAAGGTGAGCAGTTCTTC; cdr3_aa: CASSPLGGTEGEQFF
clone_size: -; v_call: TRBV29-1; j_call: TRBJ1-2; d_call: -; cdr3_nt: TGCAGCGTTGAAGAAGACCGACAGGTGACTTATAGCTATGGCTACACCTTC; cdr3_aa: CSVEEDRQVTYSYGYTF
clone_size: -; v_call: TRBV23-1; j_call: TRBJ1-5; d_call: TRBD1; cdr3_nt: TGCGCCAGCAGTCAATCCGGACAGGGCTATAGCAATCAGCCCCAGCATTTT; cdr3_aa: CASSQSGQGYSNQPQHF
clone_size: -; v_call: TRBV6-2/TRBV6-3; j_call: TRBJ2-1; d_call: -; cdr3_nt: TGTGCCAGCAGTTTACAGGGTTCGGGGTCGAAGCCCTACAATGAGCAGTTCTTC; cdr3_aa: CASSLQGSGSKPYNEQFF
clone_size: once; v_call: TRBV25-1; j_call: TRBJ2-7; d_call: TRBD1; cdr3_nt: TGTGCCAGCAGCTCACCATGGACAGGGAACCCCGGGGGAGAGCAGTACTTC; cdr3_aa: CASSSPWTGNPGGEQYF
clone_size: -; v_call: TRBV5-1; j_call: TRBJ2-7; d_call: TRBD2; cdr3_nt: TGCGCCAGCAGCACTAGCGGAATTAGAGAGGCGTCGTACTTC; cdr3_aa: CASSTSGIREASYF
clone_size: -; v_call: TRBV24-1; j_call: TRBJ2-1; d_call: -; cdr3_nt: TGTGCCACCGCCGACAGAAGCTCCTACAATGAGCAGTTCTTC; cdr3_aa: CATADRSSYNEQFF
clone_size: -; v_call: TRBV6-5; j_call: TRBJ2-7; d_call: -; cdr3_nt: TGTGCCAGCATGGGCAGATCCTACGAGCAGTACTTC; cdr3_aa: CASMGRSYEQYF
clone_size: -; v_call: TRBV18; j_call: TRBJ2-7; d_call: -; cdr3_nt: TGTGCCAGCTCACCACCGGGTAGGGGTGACGAGCAGTACTTC; cdr3_aa: CASSPPGRGDEQYF
clone_size: -; v_call: TRBV11-3; j_call: TRBJ2-1; d_call: TRBD2; cdr3_nt: TGTGCCAGCAGCTTAGGGTCTAGCGGGATATACAATGAGCAGTTCTTC; cdr3_aa: CASSLGSSGIYNEQFF
clone_size: -; v_call: TRBV5-1; j_call: TRBJ2-1; d_call: -; cdr3_nt: TGCGCCAGCAGCGGAGGTTACGTCGGCGATGAGCAGTTCTTC; cdr3_aa: CASSGGYVGDEQFF
clone_size: -; v_call: TRBV3-1/TRBV3-2; j_call: TRBJ2-7; d_call: TRBD1; cdr3_nt: TGTGCCAGCTCGACAGGGGTGTACGAGCAGTACTTC; cdr3_aa: CASSTGVYEQYF
clone_size: -; v_call: TRBV2; j_call: TRBJ2-7; d_call: -; cdr3_nt: TGTGCCAGCAGTGTGGGCAGTAGGACTTACGTGCAGTACTTC; cdr3_aa: CASSVGSRTYVQYF
clone_size: -; v_call: TRBV7-7; j_call: TRBJ1-5; d_call: TRBD1; cdr3_nt: TGTGCCAGCAGCTCCGGACAGGGGGCTCATCAGCCCCAGCATTTT; cdr3_aa: CASSSGQGAHQPQHF
clone_size: -; v_call: TRBV27; j_call: TRBJ1-1; d_call: -; cdr3_nt: TGTGCCAGCAGCTCAGGCTGGGGGCAGAGGAACACTGAAGCTTTCTTT; cdr3_aa: CASSSGWGQRNTEAFF
clone_size: -; v_call: TRBV25-1; j_call: TRBJ1-2; d_call: TRBD1; cdr3_nt: TGTGCCAGCAGTGAATATAGCGGACAGGGGTCCGGCTACACCTTC; cdr3_aa: CASSEYSGQGSGYTF
clone_size: -; v_call: TRBV6-1; j_call: TRBJ1-2; d_call: -; cdr3_nt: TGTGCCAGCAGTGACCCAGACAGCAACTATGGCTACACCTTC; cdr3_aa: CASSDPDSNYGYTF
clone_size: once; v_call: TRBV2; j_call: TRBJ1-1; d_call: -; cdr3_nt: TGTGCCAGCACTCGAACCCAGGGAAGAACTGAAGCTTTCTTT; cdr3_aa: CASTRTQGRTEAFF